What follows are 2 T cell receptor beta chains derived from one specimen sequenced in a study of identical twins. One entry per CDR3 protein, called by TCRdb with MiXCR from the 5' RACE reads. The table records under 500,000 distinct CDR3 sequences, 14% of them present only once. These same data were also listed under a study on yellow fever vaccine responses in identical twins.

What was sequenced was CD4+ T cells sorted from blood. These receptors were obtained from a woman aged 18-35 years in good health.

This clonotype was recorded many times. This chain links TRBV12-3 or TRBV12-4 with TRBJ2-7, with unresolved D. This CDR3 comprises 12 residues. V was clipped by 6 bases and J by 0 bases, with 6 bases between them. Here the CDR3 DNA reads TGTGCCAGCAGCGGGCCCTCCTACGAGCAGTACTTC. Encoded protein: CASSGPSYEQYF.

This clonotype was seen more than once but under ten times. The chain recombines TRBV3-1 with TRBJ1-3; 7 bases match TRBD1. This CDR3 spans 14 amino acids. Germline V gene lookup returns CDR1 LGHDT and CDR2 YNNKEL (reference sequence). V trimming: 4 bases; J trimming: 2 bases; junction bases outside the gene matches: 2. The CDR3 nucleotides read TGTGCCAGCAGCCGGGGGACAGCTGGAAACACCATATATTTT. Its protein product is CASSRGTAGNTIYF.